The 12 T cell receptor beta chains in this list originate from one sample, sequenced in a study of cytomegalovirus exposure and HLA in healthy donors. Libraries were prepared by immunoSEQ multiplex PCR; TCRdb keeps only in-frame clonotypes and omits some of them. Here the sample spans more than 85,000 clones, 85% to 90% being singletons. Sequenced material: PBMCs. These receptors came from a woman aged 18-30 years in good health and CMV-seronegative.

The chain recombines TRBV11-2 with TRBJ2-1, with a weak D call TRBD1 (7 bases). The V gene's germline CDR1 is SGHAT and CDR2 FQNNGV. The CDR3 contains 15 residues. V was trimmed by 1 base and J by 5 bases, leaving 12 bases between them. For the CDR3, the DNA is TGTGCCAGCAGCTTAGGGGCAGGGGGGCACAATGAGCAGTTCTTC. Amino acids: CASSLGAGGHNEQFF.

This CDR3 is CASSRWWEHGTGELFF. The CDR3 DNA is TGTGCCAGCAGCCGTTGGTGGGAGCACGGGACCGGGGAGCTGTTTTTT. V usage is TRBV4-2 and J usage is TRBJ2-2, with D possibly being TRBD2 (5 bases). V was shortened by 4 bases and J by 5 bases, with 17 bases between the two germline ends. The V gene's germline CDR1 is LGHNA and CDR2 YNFKEQ. The CDR3 extends over 16 amino acids.

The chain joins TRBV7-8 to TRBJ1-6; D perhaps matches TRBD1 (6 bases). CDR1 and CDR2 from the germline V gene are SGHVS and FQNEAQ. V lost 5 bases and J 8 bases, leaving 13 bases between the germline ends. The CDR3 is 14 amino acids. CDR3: CASSRTGTDSPLHF. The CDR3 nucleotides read TGTGCCAGCAGCCGCACAGGGACCGATTCACCCCTCCACTTT. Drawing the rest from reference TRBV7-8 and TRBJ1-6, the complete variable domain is GAGVSQSPRYKVAKRGQDVALRCDPISGHVSLFWYQQALGQGPEFLTYFQNEAQLDKSGLPSDRFFAERPEGSVSTLKIQRTQQEDSAVYLCASSRTGTDSPLHFGNGTRLTVT.

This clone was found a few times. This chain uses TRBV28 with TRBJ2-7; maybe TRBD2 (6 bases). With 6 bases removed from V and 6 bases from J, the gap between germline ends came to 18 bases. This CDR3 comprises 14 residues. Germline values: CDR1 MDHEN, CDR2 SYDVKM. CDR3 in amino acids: CASRGDSEGLEQYF. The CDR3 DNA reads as TGTGCCAGCAGGGGGGATTCGGAGGGACTCGAGCAGTACTTC. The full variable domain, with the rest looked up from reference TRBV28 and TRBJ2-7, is DVKVTQSSRYLVKRTGEKVFLECVQDMDHENMFWYRQDPGLGLRLIYFSYDVKMKEKGDIPEGYSVSREKKERFSLILESASTNQTSMYLCASRGDSEGLEQYFGPGTRLTVT.

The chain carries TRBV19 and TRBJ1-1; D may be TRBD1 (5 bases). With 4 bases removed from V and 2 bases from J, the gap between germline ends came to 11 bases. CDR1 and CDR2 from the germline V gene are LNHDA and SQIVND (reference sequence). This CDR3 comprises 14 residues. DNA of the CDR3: TGTGCCAGTAGTAGTTCCAGGGTCAACACTGAAGCTTTCTTT. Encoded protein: CASSSSRVNTEAFF.

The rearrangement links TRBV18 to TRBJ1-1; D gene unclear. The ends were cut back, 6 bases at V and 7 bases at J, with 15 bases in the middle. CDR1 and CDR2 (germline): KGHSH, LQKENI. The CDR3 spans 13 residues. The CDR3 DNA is TGTGCCAGCTCCGTACTTCCCCGGGGTGAAGCTTTCTTT. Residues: CASSVLPRGEAFF.

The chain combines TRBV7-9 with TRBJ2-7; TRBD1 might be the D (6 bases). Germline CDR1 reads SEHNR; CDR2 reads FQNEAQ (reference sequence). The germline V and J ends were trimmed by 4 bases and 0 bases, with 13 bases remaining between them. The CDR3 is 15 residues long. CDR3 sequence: CASSWAGVGSYEQYF. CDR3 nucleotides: TGTGCCAGCAGCTGGGCAGGGGTCGGCTCCTACGAGCAGTACTTC.

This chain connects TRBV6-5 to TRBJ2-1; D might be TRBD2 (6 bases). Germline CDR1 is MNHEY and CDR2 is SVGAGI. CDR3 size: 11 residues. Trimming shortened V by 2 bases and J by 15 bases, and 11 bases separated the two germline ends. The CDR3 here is CASSYMGLAFF. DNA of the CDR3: TGTGCCAGCAGTTACATGGGACTCGCGTTCTTC.

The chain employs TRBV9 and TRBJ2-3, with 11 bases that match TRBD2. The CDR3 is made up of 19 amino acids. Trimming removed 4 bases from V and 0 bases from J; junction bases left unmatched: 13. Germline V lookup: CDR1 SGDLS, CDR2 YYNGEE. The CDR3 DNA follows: TGTGCCAGCAGCCCCCAGCCCGCCTGGACTAGCGGGAGCACAGATACGCAGTATTTT. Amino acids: CASSPQPAWTSGSTDTQYF. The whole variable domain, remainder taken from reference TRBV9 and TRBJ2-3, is DSGVTQTPKHLITATGQRVTLRCSPRSGDLSVYWYQQSLDQGLQFLIQYYNGEERAKGNILERFSAQQFPDLHSELNLSSLELGDSALYFCASSPQPAWTSGSTDTQYFGPGTRLTVL.

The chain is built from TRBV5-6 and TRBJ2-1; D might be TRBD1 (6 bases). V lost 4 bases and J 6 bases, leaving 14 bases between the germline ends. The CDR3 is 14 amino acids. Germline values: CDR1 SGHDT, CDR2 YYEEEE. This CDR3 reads CASSEQPGVNEQFF. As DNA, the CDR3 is TGTGCCAGCAGCGAACAACCAGGGGTCAATGAGCAGTTCTTC.

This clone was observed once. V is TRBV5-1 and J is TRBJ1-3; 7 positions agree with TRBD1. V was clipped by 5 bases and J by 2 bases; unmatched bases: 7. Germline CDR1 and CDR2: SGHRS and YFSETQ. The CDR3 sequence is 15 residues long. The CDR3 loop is CASSSSQGAGNTIYF. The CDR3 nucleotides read TGCGCCAGCAGTTCCTCGCAGGGGGCTGGAAACACCATATATTTT.

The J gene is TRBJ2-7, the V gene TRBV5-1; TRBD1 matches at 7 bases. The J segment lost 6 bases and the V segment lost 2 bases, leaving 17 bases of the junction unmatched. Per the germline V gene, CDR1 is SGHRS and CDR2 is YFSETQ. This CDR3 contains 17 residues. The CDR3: CASSLSKRGTGDAEQYF. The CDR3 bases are TGCGCCAGCAGCTTATCTAAACGTGGAACAGGGGATGCCGAGCAGTACTTC.